This T cell receptor (beta chain) was recorded in a study of T cell responses to AZD1222 COVID-19 vaccine. This clone was seen just once. CDR3 size: 13 residues. V gave up 3 bases and J gave up 3 bases, with 8 bases separating them. Germline loops: CDR1 KGHSH, CDR2 LQKENI. Libraries were prepared by immunoSEQ multiplex PCR; TCRdb keeps only in-frame clonotypes and omits some of them. The table has about 110,000 clones, 80% to 90% seen once; the top ten hold about 15%. The J gene is TRBJ1-1, the V gene TRBV18; no reliable D call. This clonotype originated in an adult who received the AZD1222 COVID-19 vaccine. The sample in question was peripheral blood, obtained 28 days after the second AZD1222 dose. CDR3 loop: CASSPPIDTEAFF. The CDR3 bases are TGTGCCAGCTCACCCCCGATTGACACTGAAGCTTTCTTT.